The 12 T cell receptor beta chains reported below all come from one sample, sequenced in a study of CD8+CD57+ T cells in acquired aplastic anemia. Investigators profiled TCR beta VDJ and CDR3 from genomic DNA template. TCRdb used MiXCR to reprocess the reads, holding one entry per CDR3 protein. The sample has some 220,000 distinct CDR3 sequences; 30% to 40% are singletons. Sequenced material: sorted CD4+, CD8+, or CD8+CD57+ T cells (not recorded which) from PBMCs. These receptors were taken from a human donor in good health, serving as a control.

On this clonotype itself: One base away lies a much larger clone, so this may be a sequencing read error. V is TRBV19 and J is TRBJ2-3, with a possible D match to TRBD2 (6 bases). CDR3 size: 15 residues. V lost 4 bases and J 0 bases, leaving 11 bases between the germline ends. In germline, CDR1 is LNHDA, CDR2 SQIVND (reference sequence). The chain's CDR3 is CASSSGAASTDTQYF. In DNA form, the CDR3 reads TGTGCCAGTAGTAGCGGGGCAGCTAGCACAGATACGCAGTATTTT.

There are a few counts of this clonotype. The gene calls are TRBV4-1 and TRBJ2-3, with 12 bases fitting TRBD2. The CDR3 covers 17 residues. The V and J ends lost 1 base and 4 bases, in that order; junction bases with no gene match: 6. Germline V gene sequence: CDR1 MGHRA, CDR2 YSYEKL. The CDR3 region has the DNA TGCGCCAGCAGCCAAGTGGCTAGCGGGAGGGGCGCAGATACGCAGTATTTT. Translated: CASSQVASGRGADTQYF.

The chain uses TRBV4-1 and TRBJ2-5, with TRBD1 identical over 8 bases. V trimming: 6 bases; J trimming: 5 bases; junction bases outside the gene matches: 5. The CDR3 length is 13 residues. The germline V gene has CDR1 MGHRA and CDR2 YSYEKL. The CDR3 coding sequence is TGCGCCAGCAGATCAGGGGGCGGGGAGACCCAGTACTTC. It encodes CASRSGGGETQYF.

Of note for this clonotype: This may arise from a read error, as a much more abundant clone is one base away. The CDR3 does not close with the conserved phenylalanine or tryptophan, likely indicating a read error. This rearrangement joins TRBV20-1 to TRBJ2-3; the D gene is possibly TRBD1 (5 bases). The V and J ends lost 8 bases and 2 bases respectively, with 14 bases between them. Germline CDR1 is DFQATT and CDR2 is SNEGSKA (reference sequence). CDR3 size: 13 residues. CDR3 loop: CSQDSMDTDTQYL. The CDR3 DNA is TGCAGTCAAGACAGTATGGACACAGATACGCAGTATCTT.

The chain carries TRBV29-1 and TRBJ1-5, with TRBD1 identical over 7 bases. CDR1 SQVTM and CDR2 ANQGSEA come from the germline V gene. The CDR3 has 14 residues. CDR3 in amino acids: CSLAAGGRNQPQHF. For the CDR3, the DNA is TGCAGTTTAGCGGCAGGGGGACGCAATCAGCCCCAGCATTTT.

This clonotype has a handful of counts. The chain has TRBV5-6 and TRBJ2-3; no firm D call. This CDR3 contains 15 residues. Germline CDR1 and CDR2: SGHDT and YYEEEE. Trimming left V 4 bases short and J 2 bases short, with 14 bases between. The chain's CDR3 is CASSQRLYTTDTQYF. CDR3 sequence (DNA): TGTGCCAGCAGCCAAAGACTGTACACCACAGATACGCAGTATTTT.

Regarding this clonotype: This could be a read error, since a much larger clone is one nucleotide away. The CDR3 ends on some other residue instead of the conserved phenylalanine or tryptophan, so this is likely a read error. This rearrangement joins TRBV11-2 to TRBJ2-1; D is unclear. Trimming took 0 bases from V and 6 from J, leaving 9 bases between them. Looked up from germline, CDR1 is SGHAT and CDR2 is FQNNGV. The CDR3 has 14 amino acids. The CDR3 DNA is TGTGCCAGCAGCTTAGATTACGCTACCAATGAGCAGTTCCTC. It codes for CASSLDYATNEQFL.

The chain recombines TRBV19 with TRBJ1-2; 8 bases are a match to TRBD1. With 6 bases clipped from V and 3 bases from J, the junction kept 9 bases outside the gene matches. Looked up from germline, CDR1 is LNHDA and CDR2 is SQIVND (reference sequence). CDR3 length: 15 residues. CDR3 amino acids: CASSNDRGLYYGYTF. The CDR3 coding sequence is TGTGCCAGTAGCAACGACAGGGGTTTATACTATGGCTACACCTTC.

This clonotype was detected only a few times. This chain uses TRBV7-3 with TRBJ2-2; 8 bases map to TRBD1. This CDR3 has 15 amino acids. Losses at the gene ends were 5 bases for V and 8 bases for J; bases not matched to a gene: 10. The germline V gene encodes CDR1 SGHTA and CDR2 FQGTGA. CDR3 sequence reads: CASSLQRTGLGELFF. The CDR3 coding sequence is TGTGCCAGCAGCCTACAAAGGACAGGGTTGGGGGAGCTGTTTTTT.

This clonotype has at least ten counts. This chain uses TRBV20-1 with TRBJ2-3; D gene unclear. The CDR3 runs to 13 residues. In germline, CDR1 is DFQATT, CDR2 SNEGSKA (reference sequence). The V gene lost 4 bases and the J gene lost 4 bases, with 12 bases spanning the gap. Written as DNA, the CDR3 is TGCAGTGCTACCCAGCTAGTGGCAGATACGCAGTATTTT. This encodes CSATQLVADTQYF.

The chain couples TRBV5-1 to TRBJ1-3, with TRBD1 as a possible D gene (5 bases). Trimming removed 4 bases from V and 4 bases from J, with 6 bases in between. The CDR3 extends over 12 amino acids. Germline values: CDR1 SGHRS, CDR2 YFSETQ. CDR3 nucleotides: TGCGCCAGCAGCGGGGACGGAAACACCATATATTTT. Protein product: CASSGDGNTIYF.

V usage is TRBV7-3 and J usage is TRBJ1-5; perhaps TRBD1 as D (6 bases). Trimming left V 8 bases short and J 10 bases short, with 15 bases between. This CDR3 region has 12 residues. Germline V gene data show CDR1 as SGHTA and CDR2 as FQGTGA. CDR3 protein: CASRRGKGPQHF. CDR3 nucleotide sequence: TGTGCCAGCCGGAGGGGGAAAGGACCCCAGCATTTT.